The 19 T cell receptor beta chains listed next were all sequenced from one sample in a study of T-cell reconstitution after alpha-beta-depleted transplantation in children. Researchers prepared the TCRbeta library using unique molecular identifiers, the study reports. A single record per CDR3 protein comes from TCRdb applying MiXCR to the PCR reads. The sample has roughly 350,000 distinct CDR3 sequences, approximately 10% seen once. The starting material was PBMCs from the stem cell graft donor, obtained from the stem cell graft. The receptor source for this set is a human donor who donated a stem cell graft to a child with acute lymphoblastic leukemia.

This clonotype occurred many times. V and J are TRBV5-1 and TRBJ1-3, with D uncertain. Germline assignment: CDR1 SGHRS and CDR2 YFSETQ. V gave up 0 bases and J gave up 1 base, with 8 bases separating them. The CDR3 length is 15 residues. The CDR3 spells CASSLGQPSGNTIYF. The CDR3 DNA reads as TGCGCCAGCAGCTTGGGGCAGCCGTCTGGAAACACCATATATTTT. Full variable domain (outside the CDR3, taken from reference TRBV5-1 and TRBJ1-3): KAGVTQTPRYLIKTRGQQVTLSCSPISGHRSVSWYQQTPGQGLQFLFEYFSETQRNKGNFPGRFSGRQFSNSRSEMNVSTLELGDSALYLCASSLGQPSGNTIYFGEGSWLTVV.

The V gene is TRBV7-8, the J gene TRBJ2-1, with 9 bases identical to TRBD2. CDR3 size: 16 residues. The trim removed 4 bases at V and 7 bases at J, leaving 11 bases unmatched. Germline V gives CDR1 SGHVS, CDR2 FQNEAQ. The CDR3 coding sequence is TGTGCCAGCAGCTCGGGATATAGCGGGAGTGGAAATGAGCAGTTCTTC. Amino acid sequence: CASSSGYSGSGNEQFF. The full variable domain, completed using reference TRBV7-8 and TRBJ2-1, is GAGVSQSPRYKVAKRGQDVALRCDPISGHVSLFWYQQALGQGPEFLTYFQNEAQLDKSGLPSDRFFAERPEGSVSTLKIQRTQQEDSAVYLCASSSGYSGSGNEQFFGPGTRLTVL.

The count of this clonotype is one. The chain recombines TRBV6-2 or TRBV6-3 with TRBJ2-1, with D hard to call. V was clipped by 6 bases and J by 4 bases, with 7 bases between them. The CDR3 is 12 residues long. Germline values: CDR1 MNHEY, CDR2 SVGEGT. The CDR3 DNA sequence: TGTGCCAGCAGGCCTAATTACAATGAGCAGTTCTTC. Protein sequence: CASRPNYNEQFF.

This clonotype was seen ten or more times. J is TRBJ2-3 and V is TRBV18; D is perhaps TRBD1 or TRBD2 (5 bases each). Per the germline V gene, CDR1 is KGHSH and CDR2 is LQKENI. The CDR3 has 13 amino acids. Trimming pared 5 bases from V and 7 bases from J, leaving 13 bases between. The CDR3 coding sequence is TGTGCCAGCTCATCGCCGGGGCCTTATACGCAGTATTTT. This sequence encodes CASSSPGPYTQYF.

In this sample, this clonotype turned up many times. The chain uses TRBV7-2 and TRBJ2-7; 8 bases line up with TRBD2. V dropped 0 bases and J dropped 2; count of bases not matched to a gene: 6. The CDR3 loop spans 16 amino acids. Germline V gene lookup returns CDR1 SGHTA and CDR2 FQGNSA. Written as DNA, the CDR3 is TGTGCCAGCAGCTTAGCAGCTAGCGGGCTTCCCTACGAGCAGTACTTC. It is translated as CASSLAASGLPYEQYF.

This clonotype was picked up a small number of times. The gene calls are TRBV18 and TRBJ2-7, with 9 bases aligning to TRBD1. V shed 3 bases, J shed 0 bases, and the junction held 6 bases outside the gene matches. The germline V gene has CDR1 KGHSH and CDR2 LQKENI. The CDR3 has 16 residues. The CDR3 DNA is TGTGCCAGCTCACCGAGGACAGGGGCTGCCTCCTACGAGCAGTACTTC. Its translation: CASSPRTGAASYEQYF.

This clonotype was picked up a small number of times. The V gene is TRBV7-2, the J gene TRBJ1-1; D possibly corresponds to TRBD1 (5 bases). Germline V gene data show CDR1 as SGHTA and CDR2 as FQGNSA. This CDR3 has 15 amino acids. V was clipped by 2 bases and J by 3 bases, with 13 bases between them. CDR3 nucleotides: TGTGCCAGCAGCTTAAGGGAGTCAGGGTACACTGAAGCTTTCTTT. Protein product: CASSLRESGYTEAFF.

This clonotype was recorded at least ten times. The V and J genes are TRBV7-8 and TRBJ2-3; TRBD1 matches at 8 bases. The J segment lost 10 bases and the V segment lost 2 bases, leaving 11 bases of the junction unmatched. The CDR3 is 15 residues long. In germline, CDR1 is SGHVS, CDR2 FQNEAQ. The CDR3 spells CASSLQVSGGRPQYF. CDR3 DNA sequence: TGTGCCAGCAGCTTACAGGTGTCAGGGGGCAGGCCGCAGTATTTT.

This clonotype was seen more than once but under ten times. V is TRBV11-2 and J is TRBJ2-7; D is perhaps TRBD1 (5 bases). Trimming removed 0 bases at V and 5 bases at J, with 14 bases between. Per germline, CDR1 SGHAT and CDR2 FQNNGV. The CDR3 runs 15 residues. The CDR3 is CASSLEGLVFHEQYF. For the CDR3, the DNA is TGTGCCAGCAGCTTAGAGGGGCTAGTTTTCCACGAGCAGTACTTC.

This clonotype was counted only a few times. DNA of the CDR3: TGCAGTGCTAGAGCTGGAGGCCAAGAGACCCAGTACTTC. Protein: CSARAGGQETQYF. The chain joins TRBV20-1 to TRBJ2-5, with D perhaps TRBD2 (5 bases). The V gene lost 1 base and the J gene lost 1 base, with 7 bases spanning the gap. Germline V gives CDR1 DFQATT, CDR2 SNEGSKA (reference sequence). This CDR3 has 13 amino acids.

This clonotype occurred many times. The chain carries TRBV3-1 and TRBJ2-3; 10 positions agree with TRBD1. The ends lost 7 bases at V and 6 bases at J; junction bases unmatched: 7. Germline CDR1 and CDR2: LGHDT and YNNKEL (reference sequence). This CDR3 comprises 14 residues. CDR3 in amino acids: CASTATGGGDTQYF. The CDR3 DNA is TGTGCCAGCACCGCGACAGGGGGCGGCGATACGCAGTATTTT.

In this sample, this clonotype turned up a few times. The chain carries TRBV7-2 and TRBJ2-7; TRBD2 matches 12 bases. The CDR3 runs to 17 residues. From germline, CDR1 is SGHTA and CDR2 FQGNSA. J lost 2 bases, V lost 1 base, and 6 bases had no gene match. The CDR3 DNA reads as TGTGCCAGCAGCTTAGGGGGGAGGACTAGCGGGGCCTACGAGCAGTACTTC. Protein product: CASSLGGRTSGAYEQYF.

This clonotype was detected many times. The V gene is TRBV12-3 or TRBV12-4, the J gene TRBJ2-7; tentative D call: TRBD2 (5 bases). V was cut by 6 bases and J by 2 bases, with 8 bases left in between. There are 12 residues in the CDR3. CDR3 DNA: TGTGCCAGCAGCCCCGGGGCCTACGAGCAGTACTTC. It yields the protein CASSPGAYEQYF.

The sample holds a few counts of this clonotype. The genes are TRBV6-4 and TRBJ2-2, with 7 bases lining up with TRBD1. CDR3 length: 14 amino acids. Germline V CDR1 and CDR2: MRHNA, SNTAGT. V shed 6 bases, J shed 3 bases, and the junction held 4 bases outside the gene matches. CDR3 DNA sequence: TGTGCCAGCAGAGACAGGGCCTACACCGGGGAGCTGTTTTTT. Translated, it gives CASRDRAYTGELFF.

The chain employs TRBV12-3 or TRBV12-4 and TRBJ2-7, with a weak D call TRBD2 (5 bases). The CDR3 is 14 amino acids. V lost 5 bases and J lost 5, with 16 bases in between. CDR3 in DNA: TGTGCCAGCAGTCAACCGGGGTTGGAGGACGAGCAGTACTTC. This encodes CASSQPGLEDEQYF.

This clonotype was seen a single time. The CDR3 DNA is TGTGCCAGCATGGCGCGGGAGCGGGGCCAAGAGACCCAGTACTTC. It specifies CASMARERGQETQYF. The chain links TRBV7-6 to TRBJ2-5, with 7 bases aligning to TRBD2. Germline-derived CDR1 and CDR2 are SGHVS and FNYEAQ. Trimming took 7 bases from V and 1 from J; bases not matched to a gene: 9. The CDR3 sequence is 15 residues long.

This clonotype was detected a few times. This chain connects TRBV4-1 to TRBJ2-3; weak D call: TRBD2 (5 bases). Between the trimmed V and J ends, which lost 1 base and 3 bases, there was a span of 17 bases. This CDR3 is 17 amino acids long. Germline lookup yields CDR1 MGHRA and CDR2 YSYEKL. The CDR3 region has the DNA TGCGCCAGCAGCCAAGCTGAAGCGGTTACGGGGACAGATACGCAGTATTTT. Translated, it gives CASSQAEAVTGTDTQYF.

This clonotype has more than one count but fewer than ten. Here the CDR3 DNA reads TGTGCCAGCAGCACCCCGGGACAGGGCAATCAGCCCCAGCATTTT. Protein: CASSTPGQGNQPQHF. V gene TRBV5-6 combines with J gene TRBJ1-5; TRBD1 matches 8 bases. CDR3 length: 15 amino acids. Germline loops: CDR1 SGHDT, CDR2 YYEEEE. Trimming at V came to 4 bases and at J to 2 bases, leaving 5 bases not matched to a gene.

The chain recombines TRBV7-9 with TRBJ2-1; possible D gene TRBD2, 6 bases. This CDR3 comprises 17 residues. CDR1 SEHNR and CDR2 FQNEAQ come from the germline V gene (reference sequence). Between the trimmed V and J ends, which lost 1 base and 6 bases, there was a span of 19 bases. The CDR3 DNA reads TGTGCCAGCAGCTTAGGACTAGGGGCTAGCCCTTTCAATGAGCAGTTCTTC. Its translation is CASSLGLGASPFNEQFF.